What follows is one TCR beta chain and its context. Some clones are missing from TCRdb's copy, which holds only in-frame ones; the method was immunoSEQ multiplex PCR. The table includes some 60,000 clones, more than 75% detected once. V lost 4 bases to trimming and J lost 1 base, with 4 bases between them. CDR1 ENHRY and CDR2 SYGVKD come from the germline V gene. There are 13 residues in the CDR3. These data belong to a study of blood T cell repertoires in COVID-19. Overall study context: PBMCs, B-cell-depleted T cells, or T cells were the source of the cDNA or gDNA that made up the material.

Sequenced: peripheral blood. The chain joins TRBV10-3 to TRBJ2-2; the D is unclear. This receptor was taken from a man aged 55-75 years with acute or convalescent COVID-19. CDR3 loop: CAISVMNTGELFF. The CDR3, as DNA: TGTGCCATCAGTGTCATGAACACCGGGGAGCTGTTTTTT.